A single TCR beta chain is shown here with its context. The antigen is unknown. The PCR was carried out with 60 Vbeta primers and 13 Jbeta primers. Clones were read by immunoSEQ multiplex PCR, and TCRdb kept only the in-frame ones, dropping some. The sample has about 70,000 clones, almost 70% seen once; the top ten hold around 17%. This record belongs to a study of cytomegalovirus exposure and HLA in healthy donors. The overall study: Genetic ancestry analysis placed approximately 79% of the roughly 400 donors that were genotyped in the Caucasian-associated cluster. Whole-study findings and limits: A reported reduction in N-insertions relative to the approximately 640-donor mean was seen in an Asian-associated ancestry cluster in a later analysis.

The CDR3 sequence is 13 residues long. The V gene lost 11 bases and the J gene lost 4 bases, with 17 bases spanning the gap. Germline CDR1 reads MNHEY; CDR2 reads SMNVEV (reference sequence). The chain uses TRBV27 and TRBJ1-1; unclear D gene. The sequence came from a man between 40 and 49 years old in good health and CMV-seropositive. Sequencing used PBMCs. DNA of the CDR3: TGTGCCTGCTCCCGAGCGCAGCTCACTGAAGCTTTCTTT. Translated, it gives CACSRAQLTEAFF.